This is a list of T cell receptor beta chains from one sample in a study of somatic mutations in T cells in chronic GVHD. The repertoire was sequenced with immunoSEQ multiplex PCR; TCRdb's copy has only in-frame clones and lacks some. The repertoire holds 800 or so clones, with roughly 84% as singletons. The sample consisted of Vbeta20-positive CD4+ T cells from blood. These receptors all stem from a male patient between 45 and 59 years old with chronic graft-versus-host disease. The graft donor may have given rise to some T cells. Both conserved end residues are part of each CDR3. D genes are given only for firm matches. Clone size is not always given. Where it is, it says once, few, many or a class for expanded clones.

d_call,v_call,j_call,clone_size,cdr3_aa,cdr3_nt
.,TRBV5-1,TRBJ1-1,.,CASSLNRGGRGIETEAFF,TGCGCCAGCAGCTTGAATCGGGGGGGGCGCGGGATCGAAACTGAAGCTTTCTTT
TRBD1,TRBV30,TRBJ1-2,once,CAWTGTGFFSGYTF,TGTGCCTGGACCGGGACAGGGTTTTTCTCTGGCTACACCTTC
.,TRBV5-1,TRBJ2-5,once,CASSLGSGTQETQYF,TGCGCCAGCAGCTTGGGTTCAGGAACCCAAGAGACCCAGTACTTC
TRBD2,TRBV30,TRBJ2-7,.,CAWSVLAGVLEQYF,TGTGCCTGGAGTGTACTAGCGGGAGTACTCGAGCAGTACTTC
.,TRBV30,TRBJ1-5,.,CAWNRQGNQPQHF,TGTGCCTGGAATCGGCAGGGCAATCAGCCCCAGCATTTT
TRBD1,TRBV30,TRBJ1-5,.,CAWSRDRGYGSNQPQHF,TGTGCCTGGAGTCGAGACAGGGGGTATGGAAGCAATCAGCCCCAGCATTTT
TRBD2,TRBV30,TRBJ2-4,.,CAYILAGVLGNIQYF,TGTGCCTACATACTAGCGGGAGTTCTTGGAAACATTCAGTACTTC
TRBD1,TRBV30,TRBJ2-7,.,CAWNRQGANEQYF,TGTGCCTGGAATAGACAGGGGGCAAACGAGCAGTACTTC
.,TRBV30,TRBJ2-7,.,CACYDRSSSYEQYF,TGTGCCTGTTATGACAGGTCGAGCTCCTACGAGCAGTACTTC
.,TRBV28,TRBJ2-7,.,CASSPNPPIFDERKFHEQYF,TGTGCCAGCAGTCCCAATCCACCAATCTTCGACGAGCGGAAGTTCCACGAGCAGTACTTC
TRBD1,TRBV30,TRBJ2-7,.,CAWSVDRGYEQYF,TGTGCCTGGAGTGTGGACAGGGGCTACGAGCAGTACTTC
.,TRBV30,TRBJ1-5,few,CAWSVPGGPQHF,TGTGCCTGGAGTGTTCCTGGCGGGCCCCAGCATTTT
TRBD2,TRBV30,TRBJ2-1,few,CAWSATISGTSWVGYYNEQFF,TGTGCCTGGAGTGCCACAATTTCCGGGACTAGCTGGGTGGGCTACTACAATGAGCAGTTCTTC
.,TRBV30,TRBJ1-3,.,CALAKGEGNTIYF,TGTGCCCTAGCTAAGGGGGAGGGAAACACCATATATTTT
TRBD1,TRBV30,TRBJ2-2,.,CAWLGQGYTGELFF,TGTGCCTGGCTAGGACAGGGCTACACCGGGGAGCTGTTTTTT
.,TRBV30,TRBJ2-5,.,CAWSVGGRGGQETQYF,TGTGCCTGGAGTGTAGGGGGAAGGGGGGGGCAAGAGACCCAGTACTTC
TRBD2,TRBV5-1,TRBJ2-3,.,CASSPNPRTSGRDTQYF,TGCGCCAGCAGCCCAAACCCCCGGACTAGCGGGCGAGATACGCAGTATTTT
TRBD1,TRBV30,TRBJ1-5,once,CAWSPLDRNQPQHF,TGTGCCTGGAGTCCCCTGGACAGGAATCAGCCCCAGCATTTT
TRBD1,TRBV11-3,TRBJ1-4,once,CASSSTGGKLFF,TGTGCCAGCAGCTCTACAGGGGGGAAACTGTTTTTT
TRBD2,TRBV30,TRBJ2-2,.,CAWGLANTGELFF,TGTGCCTGGGGACTAGCGAACACCGGGGAGCTGTTTTTT
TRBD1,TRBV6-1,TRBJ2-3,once,CASSVDTGDITDTQYF,TGTGCCAGCAGTGTCGATACAGGGGATATTACAGATACGCAGTATTTT
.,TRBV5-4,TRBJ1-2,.,CASSSSSGTHYGYTF,TGTGCCAGCAGCTCGAGCAGCGGGACCCACTATGGCTACACCTTC
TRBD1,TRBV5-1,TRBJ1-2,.,CASSLDRTGAGGYTF,TGCGCCAGCAGCTTGGATCGGACAGGGGCGGGTGGCTACACCTTC
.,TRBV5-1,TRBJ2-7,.,CASRTIPGRENEQYF,TGCGCCAGCCGAACAATCCCGGGACGGGAGAACGAGCAGTACTTC
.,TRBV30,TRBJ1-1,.,CAWSSRGPMNTEAFF,TGTGCCTGGAGCTCACGCGGTCCCATGAACACTGAAGCTTTCTTT
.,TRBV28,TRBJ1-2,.,CASRQGTYGYTF,TGTGCCAGCAGGCAGGGGACCTATGGCTACACCTTC
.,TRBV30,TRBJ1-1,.,CAWSGDTEAFF,TGTGCCTGGTCCGGGGACACTGAAGCTTTCTTT
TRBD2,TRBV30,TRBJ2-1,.,CAWSVTPGLAGVIDNEQFF,TGTGCCTGGAGTGTGACCCCCGGGCTAGCGGGAGTTATTGACAATGAGCAGTTCTTC
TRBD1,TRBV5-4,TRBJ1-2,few,CASSLTGVVGYGYTF,TGTGCCAGCAGCCTTACAGGGGTGGTCGGCTATGGCTACACCTTC
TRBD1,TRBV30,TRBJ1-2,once,CAYAPGQGGWGYTF,TGTGCCTACGCGCCGGGGCAGGGGGGTTGGGGCTACACCTTC
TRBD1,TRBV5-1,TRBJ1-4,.,CASSLAGTGGIGNEKLFF,TGCGCCAGCAGCTTGGCAGGGACAGGGGGCATCGGTAATGAAAAACTGTTTTTT
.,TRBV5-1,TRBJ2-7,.,CASSLPGPSYEQYF,TGCGCCAGCAGCTTACCAGGGCCTTCCTACGAGCAGTACTTC
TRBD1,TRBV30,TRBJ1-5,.,CAWSPSGGNSNQPQHF,TGTGCCTGGAGTCCCTCAGGGGGTAATAGCAATCAACCCCAGCATTTT
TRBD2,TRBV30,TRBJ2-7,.,CAWSAAGTSRYEQYF,TGTGCCTGGAGTGCCGCCGGGACTAGCAGGTACGAGCAGTACTTC
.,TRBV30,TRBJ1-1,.,CAWERRTEAFF,TGTGCCTGGGAGAGGCGGACTGAAGCTTTCTTT
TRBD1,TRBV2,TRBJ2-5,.,CASTRDRVDQTGYF,TGTGCCAGCACCCGGGACAGGGTCGACCAAACGGGGTACTTC
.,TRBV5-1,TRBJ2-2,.,CASSLETSPGAGELFF,TGCGCCAGCAGCTTGGAGACGAGCCCAGGGGCGGGGGAGCTGTTTTTT
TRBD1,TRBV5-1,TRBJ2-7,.,CASSQGQGSSYEQYF,TGCGCCAGCAGCCAGGGACAGGGGAGCTCCTACGAGCAGTACTTC
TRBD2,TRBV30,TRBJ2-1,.,CAWQRESLLNEQFF,TGTGCCTGGCAGCGGGAGTCCCTGCTCAATGAGCAGTTCTTC
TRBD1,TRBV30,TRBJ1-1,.,CAWVGVHRGTEAFF,TGTGCCTGGGTGGGGGTCCACAGGGGCACTGAAGCTTTCTTT
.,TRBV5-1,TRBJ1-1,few,CASSSRTANTEAFF,TGCGCCAGCAGCTCGCGAACCGCGAACACTGAAGCTTTCTTT
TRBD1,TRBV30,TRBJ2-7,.,CAWLRDRGSHEQYF,TGTGCCTGGCTCCGGGACAGGGGATCCCACGAGCAGTACTTC
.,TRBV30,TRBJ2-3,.,CAWSAYPTDTQYF,TGTGCCTGGAGTGCGTATCCTACAGATACGCAGTATTTT
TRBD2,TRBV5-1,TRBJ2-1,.,CASSLDSSGRARNEQFF,TGCGCCAGCAGCTTGGACTCTAGCGGGAGGGCCAGGAATGAGCAGTTCTTC
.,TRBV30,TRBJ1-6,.,CAWSALPSGTFESSYNSPLHF,TGTGCCTGGAGTGCACTCCCGAGCGGGACTTTTGAAAGCTCCTATAATTCACCCCTCCACTTT
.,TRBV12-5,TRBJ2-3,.,CASGLSDTQYF,TGTGCTAGTGGTCTAAGTGATACGCAGTATTTT
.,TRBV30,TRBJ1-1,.,CAWRPPGRTEAFF,TGTGCCTGGAGACCCCCAGGGAGGACTGAAGCTTTCTTT
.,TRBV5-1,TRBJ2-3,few,CASSPGRGADTQYF,TGCGCCAGCAGCCCTGGCAGGGGGGCAGATACGCAGTATTTT
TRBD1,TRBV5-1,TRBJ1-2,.,CASSSHSRQGNGYTF,TGCGCCAGCAGCTCGCACTCACGACAGGGCAATGGCTACACCTTC